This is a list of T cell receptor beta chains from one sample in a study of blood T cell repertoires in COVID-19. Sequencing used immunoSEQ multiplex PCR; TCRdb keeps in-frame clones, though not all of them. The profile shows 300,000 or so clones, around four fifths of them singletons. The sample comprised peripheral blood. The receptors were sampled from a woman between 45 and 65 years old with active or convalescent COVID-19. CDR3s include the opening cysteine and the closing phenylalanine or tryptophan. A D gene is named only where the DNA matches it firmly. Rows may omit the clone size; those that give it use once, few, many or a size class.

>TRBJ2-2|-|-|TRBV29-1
CSVGGGIGTGELFF
TGCAGCGTTGGGGGCGGGATCGGCACCGGGGAGCTGTTTTTT
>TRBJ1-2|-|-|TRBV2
CASSTTRRAGEVGYTF
TGTGCCAGCAGCACTACTCGGAGGGCCGGGGAGGTTGGCTACACCTTC
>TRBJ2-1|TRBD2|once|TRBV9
CASSVGTSGEAYNEQFF
TGTGCCAGCAGCGTAGGGACTAGCGGCGAAGCCTACAATGAGCAGTTCTTC
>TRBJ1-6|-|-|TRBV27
CASSLVWAVNSPLHF
TGTGCCAGCAGTTTAGTATGGGCCGTCAATTCACCCCTCCACTTT
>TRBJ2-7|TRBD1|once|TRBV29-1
CSVVRPGGRYEQYF
TGCAGCGTTGTGAGGCCAGGGGGCAGGTACGAGCAGTACTTC
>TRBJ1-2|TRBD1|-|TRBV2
CASSGTGGLDGYTF
TGTGCCAGCAGTGGCACAGGGGGCTTGGATGGCTACACCTTC
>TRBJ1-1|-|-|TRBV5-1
CASSSRTGSPEAFF
TGCGCCAGCAGCTCTCGGACCGGGAGCCCTGAAGCTTTCTTT
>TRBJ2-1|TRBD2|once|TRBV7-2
CASSLVAGDNEQFF
TGTGCCAGCAGCTTAGTTGCGGGAGACAATGAGCAGTTCTTC
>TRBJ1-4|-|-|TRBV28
CASSLPGVRSSNEKLFF
TGTGCCAGCAGTCTACCGGGGGTGCGGTCCTCTAATGAAAAACTGTTTTTT
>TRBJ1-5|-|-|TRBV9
CASSLTHDQPQHF
TGTGCCAGCAGCCTAACTCACGATCAGCCCCAGCATTTT
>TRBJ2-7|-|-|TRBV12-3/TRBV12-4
CASSSDSYEQYF
TGTGCCAGCAGCTCGGACAGTTACGAGCAGTACTTC
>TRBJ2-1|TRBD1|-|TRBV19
CASRLTGGLEQFF
TGTGCCAGTAGGTTAACAGGGGGCCTTGAGCAGTTCTTC
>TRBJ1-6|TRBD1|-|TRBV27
CASSLRDTGTGENSPLHF
TGTGCCAGCAGTTTAAGGGACACCGGGACAGGGGAGAATTCACCCCTCCACTTT
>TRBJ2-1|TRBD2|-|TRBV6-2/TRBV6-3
CASSYSEGGRPYNEQFF
TGTGCCAGCAGTTATAGTGAAGGCGGGAGGCCCTACAATGAGCAGTTCTTC
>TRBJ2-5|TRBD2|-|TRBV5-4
CASSVGLAEETQYF
TGTGCCAGCAGCGTGGGACTAGCGGAAGAGACCCAGTACTTC
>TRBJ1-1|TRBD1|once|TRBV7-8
CASSTWTGGNTEAFF
TGTGCCAGCAGCACGTGGACAGGAGGGAACACTGAAGCTTTCTTT
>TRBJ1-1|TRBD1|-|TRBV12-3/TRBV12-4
CASRTTGAKEAFF
TGTGCCAGCAGGACGACAGGGGCCAAGGAAGCTTTCTTT
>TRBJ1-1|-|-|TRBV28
CASTRGGKNTEAFF
TGTGCCAGCACCCGCGGAGGGAAGAACACTGAAGCTTTCTTT
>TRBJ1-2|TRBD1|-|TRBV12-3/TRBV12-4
CATRRQGSYGYTF
TGTGCGACACGGAGACAGGGGTCCTATGGCTACACCTTC
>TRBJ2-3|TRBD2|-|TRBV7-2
CSVSETGGHTDTQYF
TGTTCCGTGTCGGAGACGGGAGGACACACAGATACGCAGTATTTT
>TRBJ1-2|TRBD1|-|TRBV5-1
CASSLGGTGIYNGYTF
TGCGCCAGCAGCTTGGGAGGGACAGGAATTTACAATGGCTACACCTTC
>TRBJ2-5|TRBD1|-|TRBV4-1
CASSRSTGGETQYF
TGCGCCAGCAGCCGATCGACAGGGGGTGAGACCCAGTACTTC
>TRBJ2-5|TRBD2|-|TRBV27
CASRGTGLGAETQYF
TGTGCCAGCAGGGGCACCGGACTAGGTGCAGAGACCCAGTACTTC
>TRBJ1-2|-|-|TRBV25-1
CASSSGTNYGYTF
TGTGCCAGCAGTTCCGGGACTAACTATGGCTACACCTTC
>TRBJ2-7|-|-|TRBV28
CASSFPPRLVRRGEQYF
TGTGCCAGCAGTTTCCCTCCCCGGTTAGTACGGCGAGGCGAGCAGTACTTC
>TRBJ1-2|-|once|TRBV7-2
CASSLRGSLDQGYTF
TGTGCCAGCAGCTTACGGGGGTCCCTGGACCAAGGCTACACCTTC
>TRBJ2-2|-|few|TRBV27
CASSLRLRRTGELFF
TGTGCCAGCAGTTTACGACTAAGGAGGACCGGGGAGCTGTTTTTT
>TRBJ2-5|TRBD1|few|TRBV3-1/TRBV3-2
CASSDLTGTGQETQYF
TGTGCCAGCAGCGACCTGACCGGGACAGGGCAAGAGACCCAGTACTTC
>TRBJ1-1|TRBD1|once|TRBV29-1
CSVSGQAIGAFF
TGCAGCGTATCTGGACAGGCGATAGGTGCTTTCTTT
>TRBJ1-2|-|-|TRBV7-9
CASSLAGAIYGYTF
TGTGCCAGCAGCCTAGCGGGGGCGATCTATGGCTACACCTTC
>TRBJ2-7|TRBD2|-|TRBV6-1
CASIEAASGVSYEQYF
TGTGCCAGCATCGAAGCGGCCAGCGGGGTCTCCTACGAGCAGTACTTC
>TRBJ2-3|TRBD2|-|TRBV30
CAWSKGLAPSTDTQYF
TGTGCCTGGAGCAAGGGACTAGCGCCGAGCACAGATACGCAGTATTTT
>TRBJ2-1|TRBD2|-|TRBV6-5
CASRPGTSNNEQFF
TGTGCCAGCAGGCCCGGGACTAGCAACAATGAGCAGTTCTTC
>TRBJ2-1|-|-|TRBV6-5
CASRGAGRGGEQFF
TGTGCCAGCCGGGGGGCGGGAAGGGGTGGTGAGCAGTTCTTC
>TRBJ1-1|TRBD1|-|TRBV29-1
CSVTDSGGTEAFF
TGCAGCGTTACGGATTCAGGGGGCACTGAAGCTTTCTTT
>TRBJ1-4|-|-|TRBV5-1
CASSPVVGAKEKLFF
TGCGCCAGCAGCCCTGTGGTGGGGGCAAAGGAAAAACTGTTTTTT
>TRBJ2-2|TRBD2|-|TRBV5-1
CASSQPPGLAGGNTGELFF
TGCGCCAGCAGTCAACCTCCGGGACTAGCGGGAGGGAACACCGGGGAGCTGTTTTTT
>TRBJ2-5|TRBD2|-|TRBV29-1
CSVDRLAGVETQYF
TGCAGCGTTGACCGGCTAGCGGGAGTGGAGACCCAGTACTTC
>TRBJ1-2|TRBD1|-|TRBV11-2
CASRTGETDYGYTF
TGTGCCAGCAGGACAGGGGAAACTGACTATGGCTACACCTTC
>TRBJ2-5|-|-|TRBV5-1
CASSYTGHQETQYF
TGCGCCAGCAGCTACACAGGGCACCAAGAGACCCAGTACTTC
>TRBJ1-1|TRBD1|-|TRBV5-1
CASRSGGGMNTEAFF
TGCGCCAGCAGGTCAGGGGGCGGGATGAACACTGAAGCTTTCTTT
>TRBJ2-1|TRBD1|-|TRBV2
CASTFPDRVSSYNEQFF
TGTGCCAGCACCTTCCCGGACAGGGTGTCTTCCTACAATGAGCAGTTCTTC
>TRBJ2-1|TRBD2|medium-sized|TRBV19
CASSPTSGRAAAEQFF
TGTGCCAGTAGTCCTACTAGCGGGAGGGCCGCCGCTGAGCAGTTCTTC
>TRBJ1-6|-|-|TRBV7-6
CASSLAEVGNSPLHF
TGTGCCAGCAGCTTAGCAGAGGTCGGTAATTCACCCCTCCACTTT
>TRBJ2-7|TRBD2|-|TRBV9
CASSLSSGSGYEQYF
TGTGCCAGCAGCCTGAGTAGCGGGAGCGGTTACGAGCAGTACTTC
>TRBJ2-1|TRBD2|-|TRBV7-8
CASSSTSGPNNEQFF
TGTGCCAGCAGCTCGACTAGCGGACCAAACAATGAGCAGTTCTTC
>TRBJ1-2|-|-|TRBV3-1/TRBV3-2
CASSLSFRGNYGYTF
TGTGCCAGCAGCCTCAGCTTCAGGGGTAACTATGGCTACACCTTC
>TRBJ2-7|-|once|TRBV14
CASSPLLADPSYEQYF
TGTGCCAGCAGCCCCCTCCTAGCAGACCCCTCCTACGAGCAGTACTTC
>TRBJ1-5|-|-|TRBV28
CASSLSGVSQPQHF
TGTGCCAGCAGTTTATCAGGGGTTAGCCAGCCCCAGCATTTT
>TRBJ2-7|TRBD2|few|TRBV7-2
CASSLVGTSGNRRYF
TGTGCCAGCAGCTTAGTTGGGACTAGCGGGAACCGTAGGTACTTC
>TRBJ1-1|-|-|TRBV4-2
CASSPLGALNTEAFF
TGTGCCAGCAGCCCCTTGGGGGCCCTAAACACTGAAGCTTTCTTT
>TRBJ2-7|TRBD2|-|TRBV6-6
CASNYMGGGKPYEQYF
TGTGCCAGCAACTATATGGGCGGGGGGAAGCCCTACGAGCAGTACTTC
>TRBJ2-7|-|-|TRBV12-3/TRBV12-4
CASSAGLRYEQYF
TGTGCCAGCAGTGCCGGACTCCGCTACGAGCAGTACTTC
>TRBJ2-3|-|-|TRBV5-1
CASSFSVSSTDTQYF
TGCGCCAGCAGCTTTAGTGTGTCGAGCACAGATACGCAGTATTTT